This T cell receptor beta chain was sequenced during a study of blood T cell repertoires in COVID-19. About the research overall: Sites in the United States, Italy and Spain provided acute and convalescent COVID-19 samples. The cDNA or gDNA used as material had been derived from T cells, B-cell-depleted T cells, or PBMCs.

Unmatched junction bases numbered 2, after V lost 1 base and J lost 5 bases. CDR1 and CDR2 from the germline V gene are SGHNT and YYREEE (reference sequence). CDR3 size: 14 residues. Original analysis: Cell counts per sample came from amplifying reference gene primers. The data were produced by immunoSEQ multiplex PCR, yet TCRdb's version contains in-frame clones alone and is incomplete. The V and J calls and clone size are taken from that table; D and trimming were inferred from the DNA. The table records tens of thousands of clones, 82% of them present only once. The receptor comes from a woman aged 60-75 years with acute or convalescent COVID-19. The sequenced sample consisted of peripheral blood. This chain links TRBV5-4 with TRBJ2-5; 10 positions agree with TRBD2. DNA of the CDR3: TGTGCCAGCAGCTTGACTAGCGGGGACGAGACCCAGTACTTC. Translating it yields CASSLTSGDETQYF.